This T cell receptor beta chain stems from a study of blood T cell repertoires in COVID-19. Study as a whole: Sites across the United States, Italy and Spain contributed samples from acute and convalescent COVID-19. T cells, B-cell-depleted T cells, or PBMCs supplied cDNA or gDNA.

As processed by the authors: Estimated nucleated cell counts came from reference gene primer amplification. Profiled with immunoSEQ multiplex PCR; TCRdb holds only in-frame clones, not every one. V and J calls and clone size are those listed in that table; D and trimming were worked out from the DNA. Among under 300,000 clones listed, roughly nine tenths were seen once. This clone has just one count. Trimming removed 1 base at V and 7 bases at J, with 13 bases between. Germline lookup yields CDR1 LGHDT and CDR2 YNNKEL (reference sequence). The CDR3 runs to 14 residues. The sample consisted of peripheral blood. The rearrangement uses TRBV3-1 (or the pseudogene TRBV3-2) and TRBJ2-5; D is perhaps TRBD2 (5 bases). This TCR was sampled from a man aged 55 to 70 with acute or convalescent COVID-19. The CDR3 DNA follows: TGTGCCAGCAGCCAAGGGGGAGTTGGAGTGACCCAGTACTTC. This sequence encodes CASSQGGVGVTQYF.